This T cell receptor beta chain was identified in a study of T cells in narcolepsy. Overall study context: Donors had narcolepsy type 1 or type 2, or were healthy controls.

This clone was seen once. The target antigen is unknown. The junction had 11 bases not matched to a gene; V was cut back by 3 bases and J by 7 bases. Germline CDR1 and CDR2: SGHKS and YYEKEE (reference sequence). The CDR3 length is 16 residues. Libraries were prepared by immunoSEQ multiplex PCR; TCRdb keeps only in-frame clonotypes and omits some of them. The table shows roughly 25,000 clones, with 85% to 90% occurring only once. Overall study results and limits: Autoreactive HCRT-specific and TRIB2-specific clonotypes were marked in same-patient CSF-versus-blood CD4+ comparisons. Reportedly, autoreactive clonotypes were serially detected in patients' blood but not controls'.

This receptor was taken from a human donor with narcolepsy. The gene calls are TRBV5-5 and TRBJ1-4; 8 bases are a match to TRBD1. Sequenced material: CD45RA- memory CD4+ T cells from PBMCs. CDR3 amino acids: CASSWKMTGEGEKLFF. CDR3 sequence (DNA): TGTGCCAGCAGCTGGAAAATGACAGGGGAGGGTGAAAAACTGTTTTTT. Based on the CDR3 plus reference TRBV5-5 and TRBJ1-4, the full variable domain is DAGVTQSPTHLIKTRGQQVTLRCSPISGHKSVSWYQQVLGQGPQFIFQYYEKEERGRGNFPDRFSARQFPNYSSELNVNALLLGDSALYLCASSWKMTGEGEKLFFGSGTQLSVL.